A single T cell receptor beta chain is shown here with its context. The antigen is unknown. Three rounds of nested PCR, following a modified ARM-PCR protocol, produced the TCRbeta library. One entry per CDR3 protein results from TCRdb running MiXCR on the multiplex PCR reads. This table has about 80,000 distinct CDR3 sequences, 55% to 70% appearing once. These data originate in a study of tumor and adjacent non-tumor tissue in lung cancer. Study in general: Patients comprised 12 adenocarcinoma, 2 squamous cell carcinoma and 1 small cell lung cancer. On average, productive TCRbeta reads reached 4 million to 5 million per sample. Study-level points and caveats: Compared with tumor, normal lung showed significantly lower TCR diversity.

The CDR3 has 14 amino acids. The J segment lost 8 bases and the V segment lost 5 bases, leaving 8 bases of the junction unmatched. RNA was extracted from bulk tissue without any cell sorting. The receptor's source is a woman in her 70s with non-small cell lung cancer. The sample comprised lung tumor tissue. The chain links TRBV12-3 or TRBV12-4 to TRBJ1-4; 7 bases line up with TRBD1. CDR3 coding DNA: TGTGCCAGCAGTATGGGGACAGTGGTCGAAAAACTGTTTTTT. Amino acids: CASSMGTVVEKLFF.